This entry lists 6 T cell receptor beta chains sequenced from one sample in a study of blood T cell repertoires in COVID-19. Measured with immunoSEQ multiplex PCR; TCRdb has only the in-frame clones, and not every one. Of around 290,000 clones listed, around 90% were seen once; the top ten hold 0.75% to 1%. Sample: PBMCs or T cells enriched from blood (not recorded which). These receptors came from a woman aged 25 to 39 who had recovered from COVID-19.

The V and J genes are TRBV7-8 and TRBJ2-3; D gene ambiguous. The length of the CDR3 is 16 residues. V lost 1 base and J 2 bases, leaving 13 bases between the germline ends. Germline CDR1 SGHVS, CDR2 FQNEAQ. CDR3 residues: CASSLVARPHTDTQYF. Written as DNA, the CDR3 is TGTGCCAGCAGCTTAGTCGCCAGGCCCCACACAGATACGCAGTATTTT.

The chain employs TRBV28 and TRBJ1-5, with TRBD1 matching 7 bases. The CDR3 loop spans 17 amino acids. Germline V gene lookup returns CDR1 MDHEN and CDR2 SYDVKM. Trimming took 6 bases from V and 2 from J; bases not matched to a gene: 13. In DNA, the CDR3 is TGTGCCAGCAGCTCGACAGGGTCTGGTAGTGGCAATCAGCCCCAGCATTTT. Protein sequence: CASSSTGSGSGNQPQHF.

This rearrangement joins TRBV28 to TRBJ1-6, with no clear D. V was pared by 6 bases and J by 0 bases, with 9 bases between. The germline gives CDR1 MDHEN, CDR2 SYDVKM. There are 15 residues in the CDR3. CDR3: CASSPLSSYNSPLHF. CDR3 in DNA: TGTGCCAGCAGCCCGTTGAGCTCCTATAATTCACCCCTCCACTTT.

The genes are TRBV24-1 and TRBJ2-7; TRBD1 aligns across 9 bases. The CDR3 length is 15 residues. V was pared by 4 bases and J by 3 bases, with 6 bases of the junction left unmatched. The germline V gene has CDR1 KGHDR and CDR2 SFDVKD. The CDR3: CATSDPQGAIYEQYF. The CDR3 DNA is TGTGCCACCAGTGACCCACAGGGGGCTATCTACGAGCAGTACTTC.

The chain has TRBV20-1 and TRBJ1-2; maybe TRBD1 (6 bases). Between the trimmed V and J ends, which lost 3 bases and 4 bases, there was a span of 21 bases. The CDR3 is 16 residues long. Germline CDR1 DFQATT, CDR2 SNEGSKA (reference sequence). CDR3 coding DNA: TGCAGTGCTAGTGACTACAGGGACCAATCCATCTATGGCTACACCTTC. This sequence encodes CSASDYRDQSIYGYTF.

The J gene is TRBJ2-1, the V gene TRBV29-1; 8 nucleotides line up with TRBD2. This CDR3 comprises 13 residues. V was clipped by 6 bases and J by 9 bases; unmatched bases: 10. The germline V gene encodes CDR1 SQVTM and CDR2 ANQGSEA. The CDR3 here is CSVRGALSLEQFF. CDR3 DNA: TGCAGCGTGCGGGGGGCATTATCACTTGAGCAGTTCTTC.